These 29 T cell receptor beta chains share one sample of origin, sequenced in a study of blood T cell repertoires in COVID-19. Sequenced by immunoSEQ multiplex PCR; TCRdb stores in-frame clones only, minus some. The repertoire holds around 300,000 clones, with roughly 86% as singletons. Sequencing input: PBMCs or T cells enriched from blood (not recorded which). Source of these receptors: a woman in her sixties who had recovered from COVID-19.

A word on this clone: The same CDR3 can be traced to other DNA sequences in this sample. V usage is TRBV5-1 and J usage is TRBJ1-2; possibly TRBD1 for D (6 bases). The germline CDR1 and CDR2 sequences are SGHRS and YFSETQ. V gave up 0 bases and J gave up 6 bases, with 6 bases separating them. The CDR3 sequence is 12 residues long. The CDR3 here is CASSLGQDGYTF. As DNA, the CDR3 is TGCGCCAGCAGCTTGGGACAGGATGGCTACACCTTC.

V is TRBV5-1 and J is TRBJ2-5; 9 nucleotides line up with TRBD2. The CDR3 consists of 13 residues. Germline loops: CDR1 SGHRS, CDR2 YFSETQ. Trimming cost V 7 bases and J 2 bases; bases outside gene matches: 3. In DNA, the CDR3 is TGCGCCAGCGCGGGGGGGCCGCAAGAGACCCAGTACTTC. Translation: CASAGGPQETQYF.

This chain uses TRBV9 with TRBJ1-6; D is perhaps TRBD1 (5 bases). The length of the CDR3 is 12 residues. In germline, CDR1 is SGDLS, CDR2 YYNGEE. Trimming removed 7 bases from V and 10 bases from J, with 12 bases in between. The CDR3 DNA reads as TGTGCCAGCGGCAGGGTGTACTCACCCCTCCACTTT. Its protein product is CASGRVYSPLHF.

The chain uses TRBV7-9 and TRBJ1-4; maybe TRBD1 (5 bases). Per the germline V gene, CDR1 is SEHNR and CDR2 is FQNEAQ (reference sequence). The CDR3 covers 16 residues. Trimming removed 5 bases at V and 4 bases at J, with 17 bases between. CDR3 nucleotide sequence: TGTGCCAGCAGCCAGGCCATTACAGGCCATAATGAAAAACTGTTTTTT. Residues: CASSQAITGHNEKLFF.

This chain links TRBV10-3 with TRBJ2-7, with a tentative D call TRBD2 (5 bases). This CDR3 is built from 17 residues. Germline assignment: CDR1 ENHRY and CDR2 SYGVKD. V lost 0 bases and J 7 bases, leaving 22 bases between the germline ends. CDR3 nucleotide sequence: TGTGCCATCAGTGAGTCGACGACCACTAGTTGGGTAGAAGAGCAGTACTTC. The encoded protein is CAISESTTTSWVEEQYF.

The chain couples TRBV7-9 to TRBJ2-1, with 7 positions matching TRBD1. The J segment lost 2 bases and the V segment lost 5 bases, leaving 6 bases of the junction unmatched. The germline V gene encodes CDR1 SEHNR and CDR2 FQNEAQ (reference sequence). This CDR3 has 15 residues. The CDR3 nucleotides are TGTGCCAGCAGCCCCACAGGGGCCACCTACAATGAGCAGTTCTTC. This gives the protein CASSPTGATYNEQFF.

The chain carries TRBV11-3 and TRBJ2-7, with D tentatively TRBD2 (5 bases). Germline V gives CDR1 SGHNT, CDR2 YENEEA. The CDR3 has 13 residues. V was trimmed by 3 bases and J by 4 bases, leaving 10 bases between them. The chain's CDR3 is CASSFLTRYEQYF. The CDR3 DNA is TGTGCCAGCAGCTTCTTAACTAGGTACGAGCAGTACTTC.

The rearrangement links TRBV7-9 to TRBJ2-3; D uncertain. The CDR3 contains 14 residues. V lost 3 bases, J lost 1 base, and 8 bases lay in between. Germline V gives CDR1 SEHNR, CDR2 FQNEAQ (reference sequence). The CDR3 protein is CASSFNLRTDTQYF. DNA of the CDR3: TGTGCCAGCAGCTTCAACTTGCGCACAGATACGCAGTATTTT.

The CDR3 protein is CASSQRRAGGQVEQFF. In DNA form, the CDR3 reads TGTGCCAGCAGCCAAAGACGAGCGGGGGGGCAGGTTGAGCAGTTCTTC. This chain links TRBV4-2 with TRBJ2-1; 10 bases agree with TRBD2. The junction had 10 bases not matched to a gene; V was cut back by 2 bases and J by 9 bases. The CDR3 has 16 amino acids. Per the germline V gene, CDR1 is LGHNA and CDR2 is YNFKEQ.

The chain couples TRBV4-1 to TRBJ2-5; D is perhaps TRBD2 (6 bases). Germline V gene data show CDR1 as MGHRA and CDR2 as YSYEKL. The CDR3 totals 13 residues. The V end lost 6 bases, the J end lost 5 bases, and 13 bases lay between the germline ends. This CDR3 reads CASSRLGEETQYF. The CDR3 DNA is TGCGCCAGCAGTAGACTAGGGGAGGAGACCCAGTACTTC.

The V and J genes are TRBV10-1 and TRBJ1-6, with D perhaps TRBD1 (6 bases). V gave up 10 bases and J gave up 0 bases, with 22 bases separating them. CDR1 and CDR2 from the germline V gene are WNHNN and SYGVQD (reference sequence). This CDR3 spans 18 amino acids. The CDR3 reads CAKTIGQPTSSYNSPLHF. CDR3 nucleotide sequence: TGCGCCAAAACTATTGGACAGCCGACAAGCTCCTATAATTCACCCCTCCACTTT.

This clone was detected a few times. CDR3 bases: TGCGCCAGCAGTCCCCTTTTTCTCCGGGACAACCAAGAGACCCAGTACTTC. This translates into CASSPLFLRDNQETQYF. This rearrangement joins TRBV4-1 to TRBJ2-5, with D perhaps matching TRBD1 (6 bases). The V end was cut by 6 bases, the J end by 0 bases, with 20 bases between. CDR3 length: 17 residues. Germline V gene lookup returns CDR1 MGHRA and CDR2 YSYEKL.

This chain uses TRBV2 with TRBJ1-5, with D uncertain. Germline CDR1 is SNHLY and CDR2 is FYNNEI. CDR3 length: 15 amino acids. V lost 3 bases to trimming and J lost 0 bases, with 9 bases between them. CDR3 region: CASSEQRVSNQPQHF. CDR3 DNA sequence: TGTGCCAGCAGTGAGCAACGGGTTAGCAATCAGCCCCAGCATTTT.

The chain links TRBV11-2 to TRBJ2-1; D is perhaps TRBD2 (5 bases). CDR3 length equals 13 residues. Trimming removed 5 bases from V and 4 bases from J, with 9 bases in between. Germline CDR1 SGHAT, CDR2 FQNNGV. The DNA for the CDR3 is TGTGCCAGCAGCGAAGACTATTACAATGAGCAGTTCTTC. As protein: CASSEDYYNEQFF.

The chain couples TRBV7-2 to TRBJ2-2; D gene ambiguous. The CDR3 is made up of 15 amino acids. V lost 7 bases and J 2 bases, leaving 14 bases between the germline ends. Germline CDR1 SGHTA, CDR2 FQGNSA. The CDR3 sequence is CASTQYGLNTGELFF. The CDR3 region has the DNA TGTGCCAGCACCCAATATGGGCTTAACACCGGGGAGCTGTTTTTT.

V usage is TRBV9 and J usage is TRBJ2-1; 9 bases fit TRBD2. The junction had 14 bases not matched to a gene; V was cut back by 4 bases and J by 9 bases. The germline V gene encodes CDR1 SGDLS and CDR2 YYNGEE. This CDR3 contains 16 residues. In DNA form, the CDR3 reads TGTGCCAGCAGCCCGAGGGGGCGGGAGGGCCAGGCTGAGCAGTTCTTC. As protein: CASSPRGREGQAEQFF.

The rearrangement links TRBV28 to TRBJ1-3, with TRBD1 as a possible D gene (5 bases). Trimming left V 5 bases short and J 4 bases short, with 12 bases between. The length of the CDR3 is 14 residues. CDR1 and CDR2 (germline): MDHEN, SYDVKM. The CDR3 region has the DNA TGTGCCAGCAGTATGGCAGGGATCGGAAACACCATATATTTT. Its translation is CASSMAGIGNTIYF. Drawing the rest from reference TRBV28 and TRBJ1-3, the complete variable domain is DVKVTQSSRYLVKRTGEKVFLECVQDMDHENMFWYRQDPGLGLRLIYFSYDVKMKEKGDIPEGYSVSREKKERFSLILESASTNQTSMYLCASSMAGIGNTIYFGEGSWLTVV.

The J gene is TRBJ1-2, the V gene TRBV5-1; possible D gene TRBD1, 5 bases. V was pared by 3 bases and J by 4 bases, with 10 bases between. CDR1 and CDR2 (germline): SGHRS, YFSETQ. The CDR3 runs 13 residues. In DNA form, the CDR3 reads TGCGCCAGCAGCTCGGACACCCTCTATGGCTACACCTTC. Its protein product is CASSSDTLYGYTF.

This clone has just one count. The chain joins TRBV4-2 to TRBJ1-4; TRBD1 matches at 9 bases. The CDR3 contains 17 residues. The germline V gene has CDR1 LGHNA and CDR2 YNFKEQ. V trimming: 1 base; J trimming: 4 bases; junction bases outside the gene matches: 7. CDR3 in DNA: TGTGCCAGCAGCCAAGGGGGACCGGGACAGGGTAATGAAAAACTGTTTTTT. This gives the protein CASSQGGPGQGNEKLFF.

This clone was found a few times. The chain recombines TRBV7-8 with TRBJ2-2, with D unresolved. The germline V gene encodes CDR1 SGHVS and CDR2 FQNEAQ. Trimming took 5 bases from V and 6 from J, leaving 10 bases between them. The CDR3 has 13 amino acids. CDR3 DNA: TGTGCCAGCAGCCCCTTAGATTCCGGGGAGCTGTTTTTT. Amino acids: CASSPLDSGELFF.

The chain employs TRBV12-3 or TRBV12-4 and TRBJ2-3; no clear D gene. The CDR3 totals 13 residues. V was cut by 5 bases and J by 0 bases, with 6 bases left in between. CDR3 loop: CASSITSTDTQYF. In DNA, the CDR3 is TGTGCCAGCAGTATCACTAGCACAGATACGCAGTATTTT.

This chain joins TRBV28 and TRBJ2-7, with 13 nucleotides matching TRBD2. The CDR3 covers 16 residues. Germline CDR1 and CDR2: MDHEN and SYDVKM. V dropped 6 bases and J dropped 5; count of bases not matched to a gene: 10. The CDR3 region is CASRWAGLAGTNEQYF. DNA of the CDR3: TGTGCCAGCAGGTGGGCGGGACTAGCGGGAACTAACGAGCAGTACTTC.

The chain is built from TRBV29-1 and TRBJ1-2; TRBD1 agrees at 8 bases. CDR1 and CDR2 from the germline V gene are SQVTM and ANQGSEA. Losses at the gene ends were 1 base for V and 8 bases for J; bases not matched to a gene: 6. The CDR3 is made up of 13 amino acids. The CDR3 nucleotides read TGCAGCGTTGAAGCACCGACAGGGGAGGGCTACACCTTC. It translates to CSVEAPTGEGYTF.

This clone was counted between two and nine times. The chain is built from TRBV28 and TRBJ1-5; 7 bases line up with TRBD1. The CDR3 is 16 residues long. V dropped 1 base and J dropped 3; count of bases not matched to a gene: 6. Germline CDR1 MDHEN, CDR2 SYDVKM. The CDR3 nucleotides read TGTGCCAGCAGTTTATATGGAGGGGGCTACAATCAGCCCCAGCATTTT. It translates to CASSLYGGGYNQPQHF.

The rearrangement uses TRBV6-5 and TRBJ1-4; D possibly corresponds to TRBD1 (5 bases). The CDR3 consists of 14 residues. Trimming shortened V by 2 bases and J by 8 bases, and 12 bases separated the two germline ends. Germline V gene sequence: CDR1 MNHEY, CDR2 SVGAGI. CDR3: CASSYQDRGEKLFF. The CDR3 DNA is TGTGCCAGCAGTTACCAAGACAGAGGAGAAAAACTGTTTTTT.

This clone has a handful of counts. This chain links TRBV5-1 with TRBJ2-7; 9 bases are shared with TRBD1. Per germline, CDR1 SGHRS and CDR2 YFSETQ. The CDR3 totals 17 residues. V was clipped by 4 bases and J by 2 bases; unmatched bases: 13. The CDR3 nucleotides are TGCGCCAGCAGCCCTGCTAGGGGACAGGGAATCCCCTACGAGCAGTACTTC. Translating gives CASSPARGQGIPYEQYF.

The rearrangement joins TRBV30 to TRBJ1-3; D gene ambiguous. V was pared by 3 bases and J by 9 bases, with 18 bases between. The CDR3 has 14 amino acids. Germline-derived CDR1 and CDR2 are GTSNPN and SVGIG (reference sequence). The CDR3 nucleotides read TGTGCCTGGAGAGGAGTCACGGCCGGAGGCACCATATATTTT. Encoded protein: CAWRGVTAGGTIYF. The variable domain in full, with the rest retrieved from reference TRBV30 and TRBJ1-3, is SQTIHQWPATLVQPVGSPLSLECTVEGTSNPNLYWYRQAAGRGLQLLFYSVGIGQISSEVPQNLSASRPQDRQFILSSKKLLLSDSGFYLCAWRGVTAGGTIYFGEGSWLTVV.

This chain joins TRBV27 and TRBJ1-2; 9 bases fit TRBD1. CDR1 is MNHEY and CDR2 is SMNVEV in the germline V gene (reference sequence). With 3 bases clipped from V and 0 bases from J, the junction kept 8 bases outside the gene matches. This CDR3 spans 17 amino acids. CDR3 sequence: CASSFNRGRYSNYGYTF. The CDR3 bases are TGTGCCAGCAGTTTTAACAGGGGGCGATATTCTAACTATGGCTACACCTTC.

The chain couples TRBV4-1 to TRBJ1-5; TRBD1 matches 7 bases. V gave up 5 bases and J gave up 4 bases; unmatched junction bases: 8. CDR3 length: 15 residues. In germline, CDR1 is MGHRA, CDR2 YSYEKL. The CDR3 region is CASSYRQGGNQPQHF. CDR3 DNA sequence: TGCGCCAGCAGCTACAGACAGGGCGGTAATCAGCCCCAGCATTTT.